Listed here are 20 T cell receptor beta chains from one sample, sequenced in a study of tumor and adjacent non-tumor tissue in lung cancer. RNA was extracted from bulk tissue without any cell sorting. Three rounds of nested PCR, following a modified ARM-PCR protocol, produced the TCRbeta library. Using its own MiXCR run on the multiplex PCR reads, TCRdb lists one record per CDR3 protein. The sample shows about 82,000 distinct CDR3 sequences, under 85% of them seen only once. Input material: lung tumor tissue. These receptors all stem from a woman between 45 and 65 years old with non-small cell lung cancer.

This clonotype was seen ten or more times. The V gene is TRBV28, the J gene TRBJ2-1, with unresolved D. This CDR3 spans 13 amino acids. The germline CDR1 and CDR2 sequences are MDHEN and SYDVKM. V lost 3 bases to trimming and J lost 3 bases, with 6 bases between them. The CDR3: CASSFRLYNEQFF. The CDR3 nucleotides are TGTGCCAGCAGTTTTAGACTCTACAATGAGCAGTTCTTC.

The chain joins TRBV6-6 to TRBJ1-4; unclear D gene. CDR1 MNHNY and CDR2 SVGAGI come from the germline V gene (reference sequence). The CDR3 runs 17 residues. Trimming stripped 2 bases from V and 1 base from J, with 14 bases between. The CDR3 here is CASSYLDPPETNEKLFF. Written as DNA, the CDR3 is TGTGCCAGCAGTTACCTTGACCCACCGGAAACTAATGAAAAACTGTTTTTT.

In regard to this clonotype: One end of the junction is discordant with germline, which a read error may explain. This chain connects TRBV11-2 to TRBJ1-5, with no clear D. Germline CDR1 is SGHAT and CDR2 is FQNNGV. This CDR3 is 15 amino acids long. Here the CDR3 DNA reads TGTGCCAACAGCTGGTACGGTTATAGCAATCAGCCCCAGCATTTC. Translation: CANSWYGYSNQPQHF. Full variable domain (remainder filled in from reference TRBV11-2 and TRBJ1-5): EAGVAQSPRYKIIEKRQSVAFWCNPISGHATLYWYQQILGQGPKLLIQFQNNGVVDDSQLPKDRFSAERLKGVDSTLKIQPAKLEDSAVYLCANSWYGYSNQPQHFGDGTRLSIL.

Points on this clonotype: This likely comes from a read error, as the CDR3 has no conserved phenylalanine or tryptophan at its end. The chain combines TRBV24-1 with TRBJ2-7; 7 positions match TRBD2. Germline lookup yields CDR1 KGHDR and CDR2 SFDVKD. CDR3 length: 14 residues. The CDR3 sequence is CPTSAGTNSYEQYL. CDR3 bases: TGTCCCACCAGTGCTGGGACTAACTCCTACGAGCAGTACCTC.

This clonotype came up a few times. This may be a read error, as it is one base from a much larger clone. The chain links TRBV30 to TRBJ1-1; maybe TRBD1 (5 bases). The CDR3 is 14 amino acids. The germline V gene encodes CDR1 GTSNPN and CDR2 SVGIG (reference sequence). CDR3 DNA: TGTGCCTGGAGTGGGGCTGGTGGACACACTGAAGCTCTCTTT. Its protein is CAWSGAGGHTEALF.

The V and J genes are TRBV10-3 and TRBJ1-1; the D is unclear. Germline loops: CDR1 ENHRY, CDR2 SYGVKD. V lost 7 bases, J lost 7 bases, and 16 bases lay in between. The CDR3 length is 13 residues. CDR3 in DNA: TGTGCCATCAATGATCTCCTTGGCAGTGAAGCTTTCTTT. Amino acid sequence: CAINDLLGSEAFF.

The rearrangement joins TRBV6-1 to TRBJ2-1, with 11 bases fitting TRBD2. The CDR3 has 15 amino acids. Germline V lookup: CDR1 MNHNS, CDR2 SASEGT. Trimming removed 6 bases from V and 6 bases from J; junction bases left unmatched: 7. The CDR3 DNA follows: TGTGCCAGCAGATTAGCGGGGGGGCCCTCCAATGAGCAGTTCTTC. Protein product: CASRLAGGPSNEQFF.

To note about this clonotype: The junction departs from the called germline gene at one end, perhaps through a read error. J is TRBJ2-1 and V is TRBV10-3, with no clear D. Germline V lookup: CDR1 ENHRY, CDR2 SYGVKD. The CDR3 length is 16 residues. The CDR3 DNA reads TGTGTCATCAGTGAGTCTTGGAACTCCGGCTACAATGAGCAGTTCTTC. Translated, it gives CVISESWNSGYNEQFF.

This clonotype was seen a single time. This rearrangement joins TRBV6-5 to TRBJ1-1; D remains ambiguous. CDR3 length equals 12 residues. CDR1 and CDR2 (germline): MNHEY, SVGAGI. The DNA of the CDR3 is TGTGGCAGTAGTCACTCGAACACTGAAGCTTTCTTT. Encoded protein: CGSSHSNTEAFF.

This clonotype showed up just once. V and J are TRBV18 and TRBJ2-2; D gene ambiguous. The CDR3 has 14 amino acids. Trimming removed 5 bases at V and 2 bases at J, with 9 bases between. Germline lookup yields CDR1 KGHSH and CDR2 LQKENI. The CDR3 nucleotides read TGTGCCAGCTCAAGCGACATAAACACCGGGGAGCTGTTTTTT. Translation: CASSSDINTGELFF.

As regards this clonotype: This CDR3 is missing its conserved last phenylalanine or tryptophan, likely due to a read error. It is unclear where the CDR3 begins or ends on the DNA, so no DNA is shown, and the CDR3 is as TCRdb lists it. The chain links TRBV11-2 to TRBJ2-5; the DNA was not used to check the table's D call, TRBD2. The CDR3 spans 11 residues, counting both ends. Per the germline V gene, CDR1 is SGHAT and CDR2 is FQNNGV. The CDR3 spells CASSPAGIQYS.

A remark on this clonotype: A junction boundary mismatches the germline segment, possibly from a read error. This chain links TRBV10-3 with TRBJ1-5, with 7 positions matching TRBD1. Germline V gene sequence: CDR1 ENHRY, CDR2 SYGVKD. The CDR3 spans 14 residues. The CDR3 sequence: CAISKGQDNQPQQF. The CDR3 DNA reads as TGTGCCATCAGTAAAGGACAGGACAATCAGCCCCAGCAATTT.

This chain links TRBV6-5 with TRBJ1-3; TRBD1 is a possible D gene (5 bases). Germline CDR1 and CDR2: MNHEY and SVGAGI. The CDR3 covers 13 residues. V dropped 9 bases and J dropped 2 bases, with 11 bases sitting between them. The CDR3 DNA is TGTGCCAGAAGGGGCAACACTGGAAACACCATATATTTT. The encoded protein is CARRGNTGNTIYF.

V usage is TRBV28 and J usage is TRBJ1-5, with D perhaps matching TRBD1 (6 bases). The germline V gene encodes CDR1 MDHEN and CDR2 SYDVKM. The V end was cut by 2 bases, the J end by 8 bases, with 19 bases between. The CDR3 is 16 residues long. CDR3 nucleotides: TGTGCCAGCAGTTTAGGGATGGGGGGGCGTTTCAAGCCCCAGCATTTT. Translating it yields CASSLGMGGRFKPQHF.

This clonotype is medium-sized within its sample. The chain recombines TRBV29-1 with TRBJ2-7; 9 nucleotides match TRBD1. The junction had 2 bases not matched to a gene; V was cut back by 6 bases and J by 5 bases. The germline V gene encodes CDR1 SQVTM and CDR2 ANQGSEA. The CDR3 totals 11 residues. The CDR3 spells CSVRQGDEQYF. The CDR3 DNA reads TGCAGCGTCCGACAGGGGGACGAGCAGTACTTC.

By sample fraction, this clonotype is medium-sized. The rearrangement joins TRBV12-3 or TRBV12-4 to TRBJ2-3; 10 nucleotides match TRBD1. After removal of 0 bases from V and 1 base from J, the junction contained 4 bases not matched to a gene. CDR3 length equals 17 residues. CDR3 protein: CASSLALGTGGTDTQYF. The DNA for the CDR3 is TGTGCCAGCAGTTTAGCGCTCGGGACAGGGGGCACAGATACGCAGTATTTT.

About this clonotype itself: Mismatch with germline at one junction end may stem from a read error. V is TRBV20-1 and J is TRBJ2-3; TRBD2 matches at 10 bases. The CDR3 has 16 amino acids. Per the germline V gene, CDR1 is DFQATT and CDR2 is SNEGSKA (reference sequence). CDR3: CSTRFLAGASTDTQYF. In nucleotides, the CDR3 is TGCAGTACTAGGTTCCTAGCGGGAGCTAGCACAGATACGCAGTATTTT.

The rearrangement joins TRBV6-1 to TRBJ2-1; D not resolved. This CDR3 spans 12 amino acids. CDR1 and CDR2 from the germline V gene are MNHNS and SASEGT. This CDR3 is CVSSTYEYEQFF. The CDR3 nucleotides read TGTGTTAGCAGTACGTATGAGTATGAGCAGTTCTTC.

This clonotype was recorded once. The final CDR3 position lacks the conserved phenylalanine or tryptophan, pointing to a likely read error. The DNA is left out, because the CDR3 cannot be placed on it with certainty; the CDR3 is given as TCRdb lists it. The chain combines TRBV11-1 with TRBJ2-7; the table's D gene call, TRBD1, was not cross checked with the DNA. The CDR3 contains 15 residues when both ends are counted. Germline V CDR1 and CDR2: SGHAT, FQDESV (reference sequence). The CDR3 is CASSRTGTASYERYY.

Turning to this clonotype: A junction end diverges from the germline sequence, so it may reflect a read error. The genes are TRBV11-3 and TRBJ2-1; D uncertain. The length of the CDR3 is 13 residues. The germline V gene encodes CDR1 SGHNT and CDR2 YENEEA. For the CDR3, the DNA is TGTGCCAGGAGCTCAGGACGCTACTATGAGCAGTTCTTC. It translates to CARSSGRYYEQFF.